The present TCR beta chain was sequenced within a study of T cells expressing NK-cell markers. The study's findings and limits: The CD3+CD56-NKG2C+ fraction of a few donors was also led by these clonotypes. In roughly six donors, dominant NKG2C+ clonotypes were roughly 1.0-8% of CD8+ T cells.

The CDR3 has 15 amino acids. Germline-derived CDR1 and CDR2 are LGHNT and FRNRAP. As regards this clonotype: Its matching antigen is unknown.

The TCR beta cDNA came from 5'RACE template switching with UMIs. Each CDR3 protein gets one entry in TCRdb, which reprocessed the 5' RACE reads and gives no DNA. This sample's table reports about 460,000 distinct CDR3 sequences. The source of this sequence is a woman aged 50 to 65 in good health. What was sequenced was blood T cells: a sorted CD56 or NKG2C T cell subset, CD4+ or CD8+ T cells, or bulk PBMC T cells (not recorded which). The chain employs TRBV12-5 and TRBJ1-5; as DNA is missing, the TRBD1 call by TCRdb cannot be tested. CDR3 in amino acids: CASGAETGEGQPQHF.